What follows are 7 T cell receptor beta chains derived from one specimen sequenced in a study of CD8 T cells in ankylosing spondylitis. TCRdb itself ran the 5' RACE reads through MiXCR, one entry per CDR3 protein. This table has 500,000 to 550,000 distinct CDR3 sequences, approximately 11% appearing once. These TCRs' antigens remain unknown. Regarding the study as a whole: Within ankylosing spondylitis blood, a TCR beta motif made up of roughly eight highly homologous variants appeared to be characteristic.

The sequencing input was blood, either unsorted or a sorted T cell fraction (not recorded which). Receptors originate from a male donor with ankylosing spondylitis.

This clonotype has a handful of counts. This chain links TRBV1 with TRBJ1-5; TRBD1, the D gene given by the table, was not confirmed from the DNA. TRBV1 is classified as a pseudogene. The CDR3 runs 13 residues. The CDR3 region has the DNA TGCACCAGCAGCCAGGGGGAAAATCAGCCCCAGCATTTT. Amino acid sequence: CTSSQGENQPQHF.

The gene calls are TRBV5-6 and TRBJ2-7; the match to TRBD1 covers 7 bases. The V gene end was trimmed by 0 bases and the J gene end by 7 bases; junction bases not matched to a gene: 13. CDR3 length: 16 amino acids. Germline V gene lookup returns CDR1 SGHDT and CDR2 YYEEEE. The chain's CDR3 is CASSLGAGTEVLEQYF. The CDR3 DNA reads TGTGCCAGCAGCTTGGGAGCCGGGACAGAGGTCTTGGAGCAGTACTTC.

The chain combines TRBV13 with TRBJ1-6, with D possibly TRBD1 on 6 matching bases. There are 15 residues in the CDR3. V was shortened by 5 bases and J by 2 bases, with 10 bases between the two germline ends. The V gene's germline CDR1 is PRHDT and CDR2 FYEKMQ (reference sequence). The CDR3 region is CASSNTGTYNSPLHF. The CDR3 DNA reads TGTGCCAGCAGCAACACAGGGACCTATAATTCACCCCTCCACTTT. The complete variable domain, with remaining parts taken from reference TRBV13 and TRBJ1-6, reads AAGVIQSPRHLIKEKRETATLKCYPIPRHDTVYWYQQGPGQDPQFLISFYEKMQSDKGSIPDRFSAQQFSDYHSELNMSSLELGDSALYFCASSNTGTYNSPLHFGNGTRLTVT.

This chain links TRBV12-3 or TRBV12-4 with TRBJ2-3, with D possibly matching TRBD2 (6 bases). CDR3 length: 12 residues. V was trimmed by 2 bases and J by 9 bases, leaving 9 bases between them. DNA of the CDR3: TGTGCCAGCAGTTTAATGGGGAGGACGCAGTATTTT. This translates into CASSLMGRTQYF.

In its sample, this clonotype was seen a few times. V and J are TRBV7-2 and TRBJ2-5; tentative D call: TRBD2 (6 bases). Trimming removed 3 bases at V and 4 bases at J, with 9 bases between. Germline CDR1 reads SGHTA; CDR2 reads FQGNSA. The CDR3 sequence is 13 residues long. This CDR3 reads CASSFWGGETQYF. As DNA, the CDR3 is TGTGCCAGCAGCTTCTGGGGAGGAGAGACCCAGTACTTC.

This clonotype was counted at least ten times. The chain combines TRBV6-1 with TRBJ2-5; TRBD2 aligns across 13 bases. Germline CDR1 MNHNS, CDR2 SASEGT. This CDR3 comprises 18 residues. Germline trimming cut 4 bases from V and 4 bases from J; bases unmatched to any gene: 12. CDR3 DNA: TGTGCCAGCAGTGGCACTACCGGGACTAGCGGGAAGAGAGAGACCCAGTACTTC. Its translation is CASSGTTGTSGKRETQYF.

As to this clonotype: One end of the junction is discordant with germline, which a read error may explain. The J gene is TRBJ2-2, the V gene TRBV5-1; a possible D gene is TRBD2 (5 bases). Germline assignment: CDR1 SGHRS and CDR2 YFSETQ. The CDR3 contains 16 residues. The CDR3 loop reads CASSLEDFANTGELCF. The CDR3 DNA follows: TGCGCCAGCAGCTTGGAGGACTTCGCGAACACCGGGGAGCTGTGTTTT.